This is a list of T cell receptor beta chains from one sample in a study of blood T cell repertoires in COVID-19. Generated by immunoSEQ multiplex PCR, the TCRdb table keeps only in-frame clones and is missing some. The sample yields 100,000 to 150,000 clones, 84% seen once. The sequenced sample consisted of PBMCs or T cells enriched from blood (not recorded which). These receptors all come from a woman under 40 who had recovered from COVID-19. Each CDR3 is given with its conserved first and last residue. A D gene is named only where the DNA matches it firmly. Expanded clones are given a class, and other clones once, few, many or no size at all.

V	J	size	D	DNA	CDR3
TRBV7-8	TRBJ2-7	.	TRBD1	TGTGCCAGCAGCTTAGCTTTAGGACAGGGTAGCCTCGGCGAGCAGTACTTC	CASSLALGQGSLGEQYF
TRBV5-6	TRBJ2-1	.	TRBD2	TGTGCCAGCAGCCTAGGACTAGCGGGGCACAATGAGCAGTTCTTC	CASSLGLAGHNEQFF
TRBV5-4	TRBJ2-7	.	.	TGTGCCAGCAGGGGAGACTCGCGGGCTTACGAGCAGTACTTC	CASRGDSRAYEQYF
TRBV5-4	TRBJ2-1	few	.	TGTGCCAGCAGCCCCGGATCACTAGCTGATGAGCAGTTCTTC	CASSPGSLADEQFF
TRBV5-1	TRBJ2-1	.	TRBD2	TGCGCCAGCAGCCTGGGCGGGAGACGCAATGAGCAGTTCTTC	CASSLGGRRNEQFF
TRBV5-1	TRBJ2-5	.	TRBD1	TGCGCCAGCAGCGGGGGGACAGGGGGCTACCAAGAGACCCAGTACTTC	CASSGGTGGYQETQYF
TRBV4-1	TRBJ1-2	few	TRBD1	TGCGCCAGCAGCCCCCGGGACAGGACTCAAACTAACTATGGCTACACCTTC	CASSPRDRTQTNYGYTF
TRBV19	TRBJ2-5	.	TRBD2	TGTGCCAGTAGTCAAACGACTAGCGGAGAGGGGGAGACCCAGTACTTC	CASSQTTSGEGETQYF
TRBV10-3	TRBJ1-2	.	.	TGTGCCATCGCGGCTTCAGGGGATTATGGCTACACCTTC	CAIAASGDYGYTF
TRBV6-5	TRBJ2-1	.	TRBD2	TGTGCCAGCAGTCCCGGGACTAGCGGTAAGAATGAGCAGTTCTTC	CASSPGTSGKNEQFF
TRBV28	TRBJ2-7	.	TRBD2	TGTGCCAGCAGTCTCCTGGGAGCGGGAAACTACGAGCAGTACTTC	CASSLLGAGNYEQYF
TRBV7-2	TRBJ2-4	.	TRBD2	TGTGCCAGCACCTTACGAACGGGAGGCGTTCTAGCCAAAAACATTCAGTACTTC	CASTLRTGGVLAKNIQYF
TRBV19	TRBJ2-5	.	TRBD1	TGTGCCAGTAGTGCCAGGACAGGGATGTATGGAAGAGAGACCCAGTACTTC	CASSARTGMYGRETQYF
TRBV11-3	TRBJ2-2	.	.	TGTGCCAGCAGCTTCGGAGCGAGCACCGGGGAGCTGTTTTTT	CASSFGASTGELFF
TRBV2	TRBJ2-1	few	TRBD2	TGTGCCAGCAGTGGTTATACTAGCGGGAGGGGGAGCTCCTACAATGAGCAGTTCTTC	CASSGYTSGRGSSYNEQFF
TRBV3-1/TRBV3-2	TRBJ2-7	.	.	TGTGCCAGCAGCCAAATGGGGGGCTCCTACGAGCAGTACTTC	CASSQMGGSYEQYF
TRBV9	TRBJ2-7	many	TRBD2	TGTGCCAGCAGCCCGCGGACTAGCGGGGCACTTAACCCCTACGAGCAGTACTTC	CASSPRTSGALNPYEQYF
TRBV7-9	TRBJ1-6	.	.	TGTGCCAGCAGCCCAGGACACTTATATAATTCACCCCTCCACTTT	CASSPGHLYNSPLHF
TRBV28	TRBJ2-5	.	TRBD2	TGTGCCAGCAGTTGGGGGACTAGCTTGGAGACCCAGTACTTC	CASSWGTSLETQYF
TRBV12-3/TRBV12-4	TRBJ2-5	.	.	TGTGCCAGCAGTTTTGGGCAGACCCAGTACTTC	CASSFGQTQYF
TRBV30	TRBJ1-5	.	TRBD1	TGTGCCTGGGCAACAGGGGTGAATCAGCCCCAGCATTTT	CAWATGVNQPQHF
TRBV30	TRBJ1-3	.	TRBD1	TGTGCCTGGAGTGATCCGGACAGGGCTGGAAACACCATATATTTT	CAWSDPDRAGNTIYF
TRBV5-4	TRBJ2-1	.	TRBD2	TGTGCCAGCAGCTTCACGACTAGCGGGAGACGCTACAATGAGCAGTTCTTC	CASSFTTSGRRYNEQFF
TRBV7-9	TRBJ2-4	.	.	TGTGCCAGCAGCCGCTTGGGAGGTAATGGGTACTTC	CASSRLGGNGYF
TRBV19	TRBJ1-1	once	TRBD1	TGTGCCAGTAGTTACGGGACAGTAAACACTGAAGCTTTCTTT	CASSYGTVNTEAFF
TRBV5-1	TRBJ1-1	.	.	TGCGCCAGCAGTCCCAGTGGACTTTGGACTGAAGCTTTCTTT	CASSPSGLWTEAFF
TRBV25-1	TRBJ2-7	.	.	TGTGCCAGCACCGACATTGGGCAGCCCTACGAGCAGTACTTC	CASTDIGQPYEQYF
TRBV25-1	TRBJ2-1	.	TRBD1	TGTGCCAGCAGCCGGGACAGCCATTTGGGGCAGTTCTTC	CASSRDSHLGQFF
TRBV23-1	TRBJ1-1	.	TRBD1	TGCGCCAGCGGACGATACAGGGGCGTTCGAGGTATGAACACTGAAGCTTTCTTT	CASGRYRGVRGMNTEAFF
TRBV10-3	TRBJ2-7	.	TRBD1	TGTGCCATCAGTGCGACCGGGACAGGGGGGTACGAGCAGTACTTC	CAISATGTGGYEQYF
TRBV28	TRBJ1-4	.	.	TGTGCCAGCAGCCAAGCGGGGGGCGGAACTAATGAAAAACTGTTTTTT	CASSQAGGGTNEKLFF
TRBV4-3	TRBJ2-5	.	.	TGCGCCAGCAGCCAAGATCCTAGGGGTCGGACCCAGTACTTC	CASSQDPRGRTQYF